These T cell receptor beta chains were read from a single sample in a study of CD8 T cells in ankylosing spondylitis. TCRdb recomputed calls from the 5' RACE reads with MiXCR, one row per CDR3 protein. Found here are 45,000 or so distinct CDR3 sequences, 9.5% to 12% of them singletons; the top ten hold 1.4%. The material sequenced was blood, either unsorted or a sorted T cell fraction (not recorded which). The receptors stem from a male donor with ankylosing spondylitis or in good health (not recorded which). Each CDR3 is given with its conserved first and last residue.

V,J,CDR3
TRBV7-2,TRBJ2-5,CASSLANRLLETQYF
TRBV29-1,TRBJ1-1,CSVLNTEAFF
TRBV7-9,TRBJ2-5,CASRRGAIETQYF
TRBV7-8,TRBJ2-1,CASSRKRGEPEQFF
TRBV6-1,TRBJ2-1,CASSEAGTYNEQFF
TRBV12-3/TRBV12-4,TRBJ2-7,CASTGTGSYEQYF
TRBV3-1,TRBJ2-7,CASSQVQGSYEQYF
TRBV5-1,TRBJ2-3,CASGRQGLDTQYF
TRBV6-2/TRBV6-3,TRBJ1-2,CASRETYGYTF
TRBV28,TRBJ1-2,CASQLTNYGYTF
TRBV20-1,TRBJ2-7,CSASLGLDSYEQYF
TRBV7-2,TRBJ2-3,CASSSRLAGDTDTQYF
TRBV12-3/TRBV12-4,TRBJ1-2,CASSTTGFAGYGYTF
TRBV28,TRBJ1-5,CASAGNSNQPQHF
TRBV7-2,TRBJ2-3,CASSLDTQYF
TRBV7-6,TRBJ2-3,CASSLDAGGPDTQYF
TRBV5-1,TRBJ2-7,CASGWAGGSYEQYF
TRBV9,TRBJ1-3,CASSRGTGSGNTIYF
TRBV30,TRBJ1-1,CAWSVQHSRRGTEAFF
TRBV12-3/TRBV12-4,TRBJ2-1,CASSPATGIVNEQFF
TRBV12-3/TRBV12-4,TRBJ1-4,CASSHGQGAKEKLFF
TRBV6-1,TRBJ1-2,CASTLHRDSYGYTF
TRBV7-8,TRBJ2-1,CASSPPESGGASNEQFF
TRBV5-1,TRBJ1-1,CASSTSGVGTEAFF
TRBV10-3,TRBJ1-4,CAISDGQGPGEKLFF
TRBV28,TRBJ1-5,CASSLQPGGAGNQPQHF
TRBV28,TRBJ2-3,CASSSGYTDTQYF
TRBV5-1,TRBJ2-7,CASSLVQEAYEQYF
TRBV20-1,TRBJ2-1,CSAQGGAEQFF
TRBV7-9,TRBJ2-3,CASSLSTDTQYF
TRBV29-1,TRBJ1-1,CSVLGTEAFF
TRBV6-1,TRBJ2-1,CASRPPPGQGDNEQFF
TRBV5-1,TRBJ1-1,CASSPMRGDTEAFF
TRBV11-1,TRBJ1-2,CASTPVIGTVEFNYGYTF
TRBV28,TRBJ2-1,CASSLPVYNEQFF
TRBV5-1,TRBJ1-1,CASSTGQGGTEAFF
TRBV12-3/TRBV12-4,TRBJ2-2,CASSLGQGALRELFF
TRBV12-3/TRBV12-4,TRBJ1-2,CATAGGSRYGYTF
TRBV5-5,TRBJ2-1,CASSSSSGGHNEQFF
TRBV5-6,TRBJ2-5,CASSLGGIQETQYF
TRBV10-3,TRBJ2-3,CAISEVGADTQYF
TRBV5-6,TRBJ2-1,CASSYGTGAYNEQFF
TRBV12-3/TRBV12-4,TRBJ2-1,CASSLTSNEQFF
TRBV6-1,TRBJ1-4,CASSRQGADEKLFF
TRBV4-1,TRBJ2-2,CASSQVLAGGYTGELFF
TRBV2,TRBJ2-7,CASSTTGTDGTYEQYF
TRBV5-1,TRBJ1-1,CASFSGTGGLNTEAFF